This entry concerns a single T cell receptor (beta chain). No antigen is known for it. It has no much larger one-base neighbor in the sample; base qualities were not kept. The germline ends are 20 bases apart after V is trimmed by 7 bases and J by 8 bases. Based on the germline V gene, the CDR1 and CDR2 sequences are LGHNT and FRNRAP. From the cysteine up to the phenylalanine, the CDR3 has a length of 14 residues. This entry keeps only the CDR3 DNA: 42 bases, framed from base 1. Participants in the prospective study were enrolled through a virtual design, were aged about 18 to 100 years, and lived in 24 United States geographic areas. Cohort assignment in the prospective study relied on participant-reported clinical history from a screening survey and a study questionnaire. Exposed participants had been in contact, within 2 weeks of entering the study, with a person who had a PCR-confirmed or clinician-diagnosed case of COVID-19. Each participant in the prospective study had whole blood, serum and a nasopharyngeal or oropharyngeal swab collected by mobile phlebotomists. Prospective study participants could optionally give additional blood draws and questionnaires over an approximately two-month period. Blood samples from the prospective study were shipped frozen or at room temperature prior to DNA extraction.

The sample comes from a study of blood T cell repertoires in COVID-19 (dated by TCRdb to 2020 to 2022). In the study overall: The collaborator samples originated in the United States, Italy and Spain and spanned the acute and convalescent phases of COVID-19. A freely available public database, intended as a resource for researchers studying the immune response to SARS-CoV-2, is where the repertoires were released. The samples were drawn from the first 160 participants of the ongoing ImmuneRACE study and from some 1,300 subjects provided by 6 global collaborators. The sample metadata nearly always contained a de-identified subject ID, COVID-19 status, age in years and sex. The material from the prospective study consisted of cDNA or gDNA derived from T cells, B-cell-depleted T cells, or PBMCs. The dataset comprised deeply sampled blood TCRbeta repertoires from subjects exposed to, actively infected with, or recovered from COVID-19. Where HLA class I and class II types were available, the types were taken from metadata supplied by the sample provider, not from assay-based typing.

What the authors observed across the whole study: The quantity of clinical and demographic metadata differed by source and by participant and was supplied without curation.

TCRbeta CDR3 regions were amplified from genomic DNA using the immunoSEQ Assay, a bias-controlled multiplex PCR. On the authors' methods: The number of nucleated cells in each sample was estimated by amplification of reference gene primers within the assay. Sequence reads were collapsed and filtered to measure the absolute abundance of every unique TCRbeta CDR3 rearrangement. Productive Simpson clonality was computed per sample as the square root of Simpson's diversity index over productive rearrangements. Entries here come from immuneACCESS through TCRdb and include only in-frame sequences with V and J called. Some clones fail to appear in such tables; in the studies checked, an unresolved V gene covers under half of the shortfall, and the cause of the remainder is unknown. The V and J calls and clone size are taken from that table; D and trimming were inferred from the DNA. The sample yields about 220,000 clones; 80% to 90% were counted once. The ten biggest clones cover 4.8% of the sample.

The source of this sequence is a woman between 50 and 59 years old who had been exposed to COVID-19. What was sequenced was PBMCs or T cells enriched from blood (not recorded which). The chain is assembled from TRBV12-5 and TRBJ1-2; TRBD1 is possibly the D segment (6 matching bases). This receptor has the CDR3 CASAPDSPTMGYTF. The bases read TGTGCTAGTGCCCCGGACAGCCCGACGATGGGCTACACCTTC.